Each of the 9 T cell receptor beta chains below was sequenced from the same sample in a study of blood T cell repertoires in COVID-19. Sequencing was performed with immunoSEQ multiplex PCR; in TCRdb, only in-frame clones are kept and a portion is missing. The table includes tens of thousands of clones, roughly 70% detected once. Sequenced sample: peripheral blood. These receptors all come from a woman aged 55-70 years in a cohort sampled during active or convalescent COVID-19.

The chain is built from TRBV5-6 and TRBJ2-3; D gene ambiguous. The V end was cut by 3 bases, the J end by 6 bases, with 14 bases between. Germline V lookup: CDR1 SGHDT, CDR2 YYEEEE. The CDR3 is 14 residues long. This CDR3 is CASSWPLRKDTQYF. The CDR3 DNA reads TGTGCCAGCAGCTGGCCACTACGAAAGGATACGCAGTATTTT. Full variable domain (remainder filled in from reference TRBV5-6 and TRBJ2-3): DAGVTQSPTHLIKTRGQQVTLRCSPKSGHDTVSWYQQALGQGPQFIFQYYEEEERQRGNFPDRFSGHQFPNYSSELNVNALLLGDSALYLCASSWPLRKDTQYFGPGTRLTVL.

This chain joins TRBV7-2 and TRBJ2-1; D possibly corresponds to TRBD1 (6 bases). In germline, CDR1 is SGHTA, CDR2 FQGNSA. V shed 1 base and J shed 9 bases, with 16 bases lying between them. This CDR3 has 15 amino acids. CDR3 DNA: TGTGCCAGCAGCTTAGAGACAGGTACGTTTCGTGAGCAGTTCTTC. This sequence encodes CASSLETGTFREQFF.

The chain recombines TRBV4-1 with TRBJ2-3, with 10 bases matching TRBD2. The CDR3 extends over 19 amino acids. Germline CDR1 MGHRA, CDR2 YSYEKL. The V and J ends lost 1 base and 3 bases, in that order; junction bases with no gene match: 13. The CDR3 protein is CASSQVASGGARSTDTQYF. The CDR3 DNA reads TGCGCCAGCAGCCAAGTGGCTAGCGGGGGAGCTAGATCTACAGATACGCAGTATTTT.

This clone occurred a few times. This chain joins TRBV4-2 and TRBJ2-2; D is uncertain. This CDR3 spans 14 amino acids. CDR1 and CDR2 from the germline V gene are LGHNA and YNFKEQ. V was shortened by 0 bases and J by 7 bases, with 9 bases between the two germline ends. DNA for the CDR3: TGTGCCAGCAGCCAAGATTACGCGGTCGGGGAGCTGTTTTTT. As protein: CASSQDYAVGELFF.

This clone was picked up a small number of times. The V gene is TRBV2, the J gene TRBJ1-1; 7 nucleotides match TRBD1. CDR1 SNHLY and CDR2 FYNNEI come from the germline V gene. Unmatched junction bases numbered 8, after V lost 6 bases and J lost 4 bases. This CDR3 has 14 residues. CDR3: CASRQQGRGTEAFF. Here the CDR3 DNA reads TGTGCCAGCAGGCAACAGGGGAGAGGCACTGAAGCTTTCTTT.

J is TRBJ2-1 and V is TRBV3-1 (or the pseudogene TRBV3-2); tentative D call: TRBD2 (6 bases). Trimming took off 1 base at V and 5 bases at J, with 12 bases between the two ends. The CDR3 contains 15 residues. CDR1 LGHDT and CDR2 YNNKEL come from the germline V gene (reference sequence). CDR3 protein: CASSQATTRNNEQFF. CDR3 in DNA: TGTGCCAGCAGCCAAGCGACGACTAGAAACAATGAGCAGTTCTTC.

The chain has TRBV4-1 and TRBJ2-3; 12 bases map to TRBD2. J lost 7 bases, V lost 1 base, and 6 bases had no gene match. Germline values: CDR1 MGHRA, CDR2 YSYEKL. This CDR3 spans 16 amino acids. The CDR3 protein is CASSQASSGGANTQYF. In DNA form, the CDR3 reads TGCGCCAGCAGCCAAGCCTCTAGCGGGGGGGCGAATACGCAGTATTTT.

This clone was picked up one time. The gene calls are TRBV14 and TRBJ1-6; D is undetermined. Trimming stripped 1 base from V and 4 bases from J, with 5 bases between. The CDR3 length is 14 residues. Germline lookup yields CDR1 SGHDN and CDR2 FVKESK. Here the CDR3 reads CASSQAHYNSPLHF. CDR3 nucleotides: TGTGCCAGCAGCCAAGCCCATTATAATTCACCCCTCCACTTT.

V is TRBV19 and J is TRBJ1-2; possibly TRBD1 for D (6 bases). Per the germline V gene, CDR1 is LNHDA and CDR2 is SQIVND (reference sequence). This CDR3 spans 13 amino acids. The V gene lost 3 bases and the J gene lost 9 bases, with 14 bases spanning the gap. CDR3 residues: CASSIGQGRSYTF. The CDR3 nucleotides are TGTGCCAGTAGTATTGGGCAGGGGAGAAGCTACACCTTC.